The clone carrying this TCR beta chain was counted only a few times. The data derive from a study of early T cells in non-severe SARS-CoV-2 infection. The overall study: Bulk RNA from unsorted whole blood was sequenced; chains were unpaired.

Individual cDNA molecules each received unique molecular identifiers attached to them. From the 5' RACE reads, TCRdb called clonotypes with MiXCR, one entry per CDR3 protein. Here the sample spans tens of thousands of distinct CDR3 sequences, around 14% being singletons. This receptor was identified in an adult who was a healthcare worker with PCR-confirmed SARS-CoV-2 infection or an uninfected control (not recorded which). The material sequenced was whole blood.

CDR3 amino acids: CASQRSSGRAVDTQYF. The DNA of the CDR3 is TGTGCCAGCCAGAGATCTAGCGGGAGGGCCGTAGATACGCAGTATTTT. The chain joins TRBV6-6 to TRBJ2-3, with TRBD2 identical over 12 bases. This CDR3 is built from 16 residues. The V gene's germline CDR1 is MNHNY and CDR2 SVGAGI (reference sequence). Trimming at V came to 8 bases and at J to 5 bases, leaving 11 bases not matched to a gene.